This passage covers 31 T cell receptor beta chains from one sample sequenced in a study of CD8+ T cells in alopecia areata (dated by TCRdb to 2016 to 2018). Libraries were constructed by the immunoSEQ multiplex PCR assay. RNA was extracted from all samples and reverse transcribed into cDNA as template for TCR sequencing. TCRdb provides this immuneACCESS table in a form limited to in-frame rearrangements. Some clones are lacking; in checked studies, under half of them reflect an unresolved V gene, and why the rest are absent is not known. The sample has fewer than 100,000 clones on record, more than 55% of them singletons. Roughly 16% of the sample is held by the ten biggest clonotypes. Taken with the paper, the label for time point translates to: 4 weeks on oral tofacitinib. This specimen's treatment or condition label, interpreted: oral pan-JAK inhibitor, 5-10 mg twice daily. Sequenced here: CD8+ T cells sorted from blood, sampled at week 4, from a patient treated with tofacitinib. The receptors stem from a human donor with alopecia areata.

This clone was detected a few times. This chain links TRBV4-1 with TRBJ1-2; D remains unclear. Between the trimmed V and J ends, which lost 1 base and 6 bases, there was a span of 6 bases. This CDR3 is 12 amino acids long. Germline V CDR1 and CDR2: MGHRA, YSYEKL. As DNA, the CDR3 is TGCGCCAGCAGCCAAGGTTTGAATGGCTACACCTTC. It specifies CASSQGLNGYTF.

This clone showed up just a few times. The chain links TRBV19 to TRBJ1-2, with 7 bases identical to TRBD1. V was pared by 3 bases and J by 7 bases, with 11 bases of the junction left unmatched. There are 15 residues in the CDR3. The V gene's germline CDR1 is LNHDA and CDR2 SQIVND (reference sequence). In nucleotides, the CDR3 is TGTGCCAGTAGTATCTGGCAGGGGGATCATCGTGGCTACACCTTC. This codes for CASSIWQGDHRGYTF.

This chain uses TRBV7-3 with TRBJ2-2, with TRBD1 matching over 7 bases. Germline V lookup: CDR1 SGHTA, CDR2 FQGTGA. The junction had 1 base not matched to a gene; V was cut back by 3 bases and J by 0 bases. CDR3 length: 15 amino acids. DNA for the CDR3: TGTGCCAGCAGCTTCGGGACAGCGAACACCGGGGAGCTGTTTTTT. The encoded protein is CASSFGTANTGELFF.

This rearrangement joins TRBV7-8 to TRBJ2-1; D possibly matches TRBD1 or TRBD2 (5 bases each). V was shortened by 1 base and J by 10 bases, with 11 bases between the two germline ends. Germline V lookup: CDR1 SGHVS, CDR2 FQNEAQ. This CDR3 has 13 amino acids. The CDR3 protein is CASSLGPGTEQFF. The CDR3 region has the DNA TGTGCCAGCAGCTTAGGCCCAGGGACGGAGCAGTTCTTC.

CDR3 in DNA: TGTGCCATCAGGAAACAGGGTAGTACTGAAGCTTTCTTT. It is translated as CAIRKQGSTEAFF. The chain carries TRBV10-3 and TRBJ1-1; D perhaps matches TRBD1 (6 bases). V was pared by 6 bases and J by 5 bases, with 13 bases between. The CDR3 has 13 amino acids. Germline CDR1 ENHRY, CDR2 SYGVKD.

This clone was detected only a few times. The chain recombines TRBV27 with TRBJ1-2; D remains ambiguous. V dropped 4 bases and J dropped 4 bases, with 13 bases sitting between them. The CDR3 extends over 14 amino acids. Germline V gives CDR1 MNHEY, CDR2 SMNVEV (reference sequence). The CDR3 bases are TGTGCCAGCAGTTATGGACGGTCCTCCTATGGCTACACCTTC. Translation: CASSYGRSSYGYTF.

The rearrangement joins TRBV6-6 to TRBJ2-2, with 8 bases matching TRBD2. With 6 bases clipped from V and 6 bases from J, the junction kept 3 bases outside the gene matches. This CDR3 is built from 13 residues. The germline V gene has CDR1 MNHNY and CDR2 SVGAGI (reference sequence). The CDR3 region has the DNA TGTGCCAGCAGCCCGACTAGCGCCGGGGAGCTGTTTTTT. Translation: CASSPTSAGELFF.

The genes are TRBV4-2 and TRBJ2-3; D is uncertain. CDR1 is LGHNA, CDR2 YNFKEQ, per germline. The CDR3 is 15 amino acids. With 1 base removed from V and 1 base from J, the gap between germline ends came to 9 bases. As DNA, the CDR3 is TGTGCCAGCAGCCAAGGGGTCCTCGGCACAGATACGCAGTATTTT. Translating it yields CASSQGVLGTDTQYF.

The chain carries TRBV7-6 and TRBJ2-3; 10 nucleotides align to TRBD1. Per germline, CDR1 SGHVS and CDR2 FNYEAQ. V lost 5 bases, J lost 6 bases, and 8 bases stayed unmatched. This CDR3 comprises 15 residues. In nucleotides, the CDR3 is TGTGCCAGCAGCCCCGGAGACAGGGGGCCGGATACGCAGTATTTT. Its protein is CASSPGDRGPDTQYF.

The gene calls are TRBV7-8 and TRBJ1-5, with 7 bases lining up with TRBD1. Germline V gives CDR1 SGHVS, CDR2 FQNEAQ. The ends lost 6 bases at V and 5 bases at J; junction bases unmatched: 19. The CDR3 runs 18 residues. The CDR3 sequence: CASRSPIPPTGVYQPQHF. The CDR3 DNA is TGTGCCAGCAGAAGTCCGATCCCCCCCACAGGGGTGTATCAGCCCCAGCATTTT.

The rearrangement links TRBV29-1 to TRBJ2-3; 9 bases match TRBD1. Germline V gene sequence: CDR1 SQVTM, CDR2 ANQGSEA. This CDR3 region has 15 residues. Trimming cost V 6 bases and J 2 bases; bases outside gene matches: 9. The CDR3 bases are TGCAGCGTCAGAAAGGGACAGGGATTCACAGATACGCAGTATTTT. Translated: CSVRKGQGFTDTQYF.

Only a few counts were recorded for this clone. The V call is TRBV7-2, the J call TRBJ2-3, with 12 bases identical to TRBD2. The junction had 6 bases not matched to a gene; V was cut back by 5 bases and J by 6 bases. The CDR3 totals 15 residues. From germline, CDR1 is SGHTA and CDR2 FQGNSA. The CDR3 loop reads CASSPTSGSLDTQYF. The CDR3 DNA reads as TGTGCCAGCAGCCCGACTAGCGGGAGCCTGGATACGCAGTATTTT.

This clone was observed a handful of times. The chain carries TRBV9 and TRBJ1-5; 7 bases are shared with TRBD1. The germline gives CDR1 SGDLS, CDR2 YYNGEE. Trimming removed 4 bases from V and 6 bases from J; junction bases left unmatched: 4. This CDR3 contains 13 residues. Here the CDR3 reads CASSPQGTQPQHF. In nucleotides, the CDR3 is TGTGCCAGCAGCCCACAGGGGACTCAGCCCCAGCATTTT.

This rearrangement joins TRBV30 to TRBJ2-1; tentative D call: TRBD2 (6 bases). V was cut by 3 bases and J by 8 bases, with 14 bases left in between. The length of the CDR3 is 13 residues. Germline CDR1 is GTSNPN and CDR2 is SVGIG (reference sequence). In nucleotides, the CDR3 is TGTGCCTGGAGCCACGGGGGTTTTGATGAGCAGTTCTTC. It yields the protein CAWSHGGFDEQFF.

The chain couples TRBV27 to TRBJ2-2; maybe TRBD2 (5 bases). CDR1 MNHEY and CDR2 SMNVEV come from the germline V gene (reference sequence). This CDR3 has 15 residues. V lost 3 bases, J lost 4 bases, and 12 bases lay in between. The CDR3 here is CASSLGGRFTGELFF. The CDR3, as DNA: TGTGCCAGCAGTTTGGGTGGGAGATTCACCGGGGAGCTGTTTTTT.

This clone was counted only a few times. V usage is TRBV5-1 and J usage is TRBJ2-2, with D perhaps TRBD1 or TRBD2 (6 bases each). The CDR3 spans 16 residues. V lost 1 base to trimming and J lost 6 bases, with 16 bases between them. Germline V gene sequence: CDR1 SGHRS, CDR2 YFSETQ. CDR3 residues: CASSLFYPGAAGELFF. CDR3 nucleotide sequence: TGCGCCAGCAGCTTGTTCTACCCGGGGGCCGCCGGGGAGCTGTTTTTT.

The chain uses TRBV9 and TRBJ2-5; possibly TRBD1 for D (6 bases). There are 14 residues in the CDR3. V was trimmed by 5 bases and J by 2 bases, leaving 13 bases between them. Germline V CDR1 and CDR2: SGDLS, YYNGEE. CDR3 loop: CASSPSGAQETQYF. The DNA of the CDR3 is TGTGCCAGCAGTCCCTCAGGGGCGCAAGAGACCCAGTACTTC. Filled out from reference TRBV9 and TRBJ2-5, the complete variable domain reads DSGVTQTPKHLITATGQRVTLRCSPRSGDLSVYWYQQSLDQGLQFLIQYYNGEERAKGNILERFSAQQFPDLHSELNLSSLELGDSALYFCASSPSGAQETQYFGPGTRLLVL.

Note on this clone: The sample contains more than one DNA sequence encoding this CDR3. This sequence joins TRBV7-9 and TRBJ2-1; D is ambiguous. V gave up 3 bases and J gave up 7 bases, with 7 bases separating them. The CDR3 loop spans 12 amino acids. CDR1 is SEHNR and CDR2 is FQNEAQ in the germline V gene (reference sequence). CDR3 in DNA: TGTGCCAGCAGCTTGGTGGGGAATGAGCAGTTCTTC. It encodes CASSLVGNEQFF.

The chain is built from TRBV9 and TRBJ2-5, with D possibly being TRBD1 or TRBD2 (5 bases each). Germline assignment: CDR1 SGDLS and CDR2 YYNGEE. The CDR3 length is 15 residues. V lost 0 bases and J 5 bases, leaving 14 bases between the germline ends. CDR3 nucleotide sequence: TGTGCCAGCAGCGTAGCGGGGCGCCCAAGTGAGACCCAGTACTTC. Its translation is CASSVAGRPSETQYF.

V and J are TRBV7-8 and TRBJ1-1; D ambiguous. V was cut by 1 base and J by 1 base, with 7 bases left in between. The CDR3 loop spans 14 amino acids. Germline V CDR1 and CDR2: SGHVS, FQNEAQ. The CDR3 protein is CASSLGGTNTEAFF. The CDR3 DNA reads TGTGCCAGCAGCTTAGGAGGAACGAACACTGAAGCTTTCTTT.

This clone has a handful of counts. This chain links TRBV12-5 with TRBJ2-1; possibly TRBD1 or TRBD2 for D (5 bases each). Germline values: CDR1 LGHNT, CDR2 FRNRAP. Trimming took off 2 bases at V and 3 bases at J, with 20 bases between the two ends. This CDR3 is 18 amino acids long. CDR3 region: CASGLSVGAGNIYNEQFF. The DNA for the CDR3 is TGTGCTAGTGGTTTGTCCGTCGGGGCAGGGAATATCTACAATGAGCAGTTCTTC.

The chain uses TRBV15 and TRBJ1-5, with no clear D. CDR1 is LNHNV and CDR2 is YYDKDF in the germline V gene (reference sequence). The CDR3 length is 15 residues. V gave up 0 bases and J gave up 5 bases, with 11 bases separating them. This chain's CDR3 is CATSRDMGLDQPQHF. The CDR3 region has the DNA TGTGCCACCAGCAGAGATATGGGATTAGATCAGCCCCAGCATTTT.

This clone was found many times. The chain carries TRBV7-9 and TRBJ2-2; D uncertain. The CDR3 is 13 amino acids. Germline lookup yields CDR1 SEHNR and CDR2 FQNEAQ (reference sequence). V was clipped by 4 bases and J by 2 bases, with 5 bases between them. The CDR3 DNA sequence: TGTGCCAGCAGCTCCGATAACACCGGGGAGCTGTTTTTT. Protein: CASSSDNTGELFF.

The V call is TRBV25-1, the J call TRBJ2-1; 9 nucleotides agree with TRBD1. The trim removed 0 bases at V and 8 bases at J, leaving 8 bases unmatched. This CDR3 contains 16 residues. In germline, CDR1 is MGHDK, CDR2 SYGVNS. The CDR3 sequence: CASSEYGQGTLDEQFF. DNA of the CDR3: TGTGCCAGCAGTGAATATGGACAGGGGACTTTGGATGAGCAGTTCTTC.

The chain joins TRBV4-1 to TRBJ2-7; tentative D call: TRBD2 (6 bases). This CDR3 has 14 amino acids. The ends were cut back, 1 base at V and 6 bases at J, with 13 bases in the middle. Germline V gene sequence: CDR1 MGHRA, CDR2 YSYEKL. DNA for the CDR3: TGCGCCAGCAGCCAAGGGGCGGGGACGGTCGAGCAGTACTTC. This sequence encodes CASSQGAGTVEQYF.

V is TRBV29-1 and J is TRBJ2-2; TRBD1 might be the D (6 bases). The V and J ends lost 8 bases and 1 base respectively, with 11 bases between them. The length of the CDR3 is 13 residues. Germline values: CDR1 SQVTM, CDR2 ANQGSEA. CDR3 coding DNA: TGCAGCACGGACAGTGGGAACACCGGGGAGCTGTTTTTT. It translates to CSTDSGNTGELFF.

This clone was counted only a few times. The rearrangement uses TRBV27 and TRBJ2-7; D ambiguous. Between the trimmed V and J ends, which lost 2 bases and 2 bases, there was a span of 7 bases. This CDR3 comprises 13 residues. Germline CDR1 and CDR2: MNHEY and SMNVEV (reference sequence). The CDR3 DNA is TGTGCCAGCAGTTTAACAGATACCTACGAGCAGTACTTC. Amino acid sequence: CASSLTDTYEQYF.

The V and J genes are TRBV11-3 and TRBJ1-5; tentatively, D is TRBD1 (5 bases). This CDR3 comprises 13 residues. Deletions cut 5 bases from V and 7 bases from J, with 12 bases between. CDR1 and CDR2 (germline): SGHNT, YENEEA. Here the CDR3 reads CASSLRQFQPQHF. CDR3 bases: TGTGCCAGCAGCCTAAGACAGTTCCAGCCCCAGCATTTT. The complete variable domain, with remaining parts taken from reference TRBV11-3 and TRBJ1-5, reads EAGVVQSPRYKIIEKKQPVAFWCNPISGHNTLYWYLQNLGQGPELLIRYENEEAVDDSQLPKDRFSAERLKGVDSTLKIQPAELGDSAVYLCASSLRQFQPQHFGDGTRLSIL.

The chain employs TRBV19 and TRBJ2-5, with D maybe TRBD2 (6 bases). The germline gives CDR1 LNHDA, CDR2 SQIVND (reference sequence). Trimming removed 6 bases from V and 5 bases from J, with 13 bases in between. This CDR3 region has 13 residues. CDR3: CASRGREAETQYF. DNA of the CDR3: TGTGCCAGTAGAGGCAGGGAGGCTGAGACCCAGTACTTC. Based on the CDR3 plus reference TRBV19 and TRBJ2-5, the full variable domain is DGGITQSPKYLFRKEGQNVTLSCEQNLNHDAMYWYRQDPGQGLRLIYYSQIVNDFQKGDIAEGYSVSREKKESFPLTVTSAQKNPTAFYLCASRGREAETQYFGPGTRLLVL.

The V and J genes are TRBV4-3 and TRBJ2-7, with D tentatively TRBD2 (6 bases). The germline V and J ends were trimmed by 0 bases and 4 bases, with 16 bases remaining between them. CDR1 LGHNA and CDR2 YSLEER come from the germline V gene. The CDR3 contains 16 residues. The CDR3 DNA follows: TGCGCCAGCAGCCAAGATGCAAGCCAGGGAGGTTACGAGCAGTACTTC. Translation gives CASSQDASQGGYEQYF.

The V and J genes are TRBV13 and TRBJ1-3, with D unresolved. CDR1 PRHDT and CDR2 FYEKMQ come from the germline V gene (reference sequence). The CDR3 consists of 15 residues. Trimming took 0 bases from V and 0 from J, leaving 6 bases between them. CDR3 sequence (DNA): TGTGCCAGCAGCTTAGGCATCTACTCTGGAAACACCATATATTTT. This translates into CASSLGIYSGNTIYF.